These 31 T cell receptor beta chains share one sample of origin, sequenced in a study of T cells in Graves' hyperthyroidism and ophthalmopathy. RNA transcripts yielded amplified TCR beta CDR3 regions. HTBI primers were the set used in a first-round RT-PCR of the TCR CDR3. TCRdb analysed the multiplex PCR reads with MiXCR anew, one entry per CDR3 protein. The sample has under 300,000 distinct CDR3 sequences, 12% to 15% seen once. Sequencing was performed on blood. The receptors derive from a woman in her fifties or sixties with Graves' hyperthyroidism that later progressed to Graves' ophthalmopathy.

The V and J genes are TRBV2 and TRBJ1-1, with 8 bases fitting TRBD1. The CDR3 consists of 17 residues. Germline assignment: CDR1 SNHLY and CDR2 FYNNEI. V lost 6 bases and J lost 6; bases outside the gene matches: 18. CDR3 coding DNA: TGTGCCAGCAGCCGGGACAGGCCCGTTGCGTGGGATTCTGAAGCTTTCTTT. This translates into CASSRDRPVAWDSEAFF.

This clonotype was recorded many times. This rearrangement joins TRBV7-3 to TRBJ2-1; 11 bases match TRBD1. The CDR3 has 13 residues. V shed 8 bases and J 4 bases; nucleotides not matched to a gene: 1. From germline, CDR1 is SGHTA and CDR2 FQGTGA. CDR3 sequence: CASGTGGYNEQFF. The CDR3 DNA reads TGTGCCAGCGGGACAGGGGGATACAATGAGCAGTTCTTC.

This clonotype was seen repeatedly, ten times or more. V usage is TRBV7-8 and J usage is TRBJ1-1; D gene ambiguous. CDR1 and CDR2 from the germline V gene are SGHVS and FQNEAQ. The CDR3 contains 12 residues. With 5 bases removed from V and 3 bases from J, the gap between germline ends came to 7 bases. CDR3 loop: CASSPSDTEAFF. The CDR3 DNA is TGTGCCAGCAGCCCGTCGGACACTGAAGCTTTCTTT.

This clonotype was recorded at least ten times. CDR3 region: CASSSGLASYNEQFF. For the CDR3, the DNA is TGTGCCAGCAGTTCCGGACTAGCGTCTTACAATGAGCAGTTCTTC. This chain links TRBV27 with TRBJ2-1, with 9 bases fitting TRBD2. The germline V gene has CDR1 MNHEY and CDR2 SMNVEV (reference sequence). CDR3 size: 15 residues. Trimming removed 4 bases from V and 4 bases from J; junction bases left unmatched: 5.

To note about this clonotype: A much larger clone differs by one base, so this may be a read error. The rearrangement joins TRBV6-5 to TRBJ1-5; D is undetermined. The CDR3 extends over 12 amino acids. The germline V gene has CDR1 MNHEY and CDR2 SVGAGI. The chain's CDR3 is CASLQAVEPRHF. The CDR3 coding sequence is TGTGCCAGCCTCCAAGCGGTAGAGCCCCGGCATTTT.

Ten or more counts support this clonotype. The V gene is TRBV30, the J gene TRBJ2-4, with 12 positions matching TRBD2. Germline V lookup: CDR1 GTSNPN, CDR2 SVGIG (reference sequence). This CDR3 spans 14 amino acids. J gave up 9 bases and V 2 bases, and 5 bases lay outside the gene matches. CDR3 DNA sequence: TGTGCCTGGAGTCTAGCGGGAGGGCCGGGCATTCAGTACTTC. Translating gives CAWSLAGGPGIQYF.

This clonotype was observed at least ten times. This chain joins TRBV2 and TRBJ1-6, with 8 bases identical to TRBD1. The germline V gene encodes CDR1 SNHLY and CDR2 FYNNEI. CDR3 length equals 14 residues. With V trimmed by 6 bases and J by 9 bases, 7 bases remained unmatched. CDR3: CASSWTGMSSPLHF. DNA for the CDR3: TGTGCCAGCAGCTGGACAGGGATGAGTTCACCCCTCCACTTT.

The table lists this clonotype with many counts. J is TRBJ1-1 and V is TRBV3-1, with D hard to call. V was clipped by 4 bases and J by 1 base, with 13 bases between them. This CDR3 has 15 residues. Per the germline V gene, CDR1 is LGHDT and CDR2 is YNNKEL (reference sequence). DNA for the CDR3: TGTGCCAGCAGCCTGGCCGAACAGCCGAACACTGAAGCTTTCTTT. Translating gives CASSLAEQPNTEAFF.

There are many counts of this clonotype. The chain links TRBV15 to TRBJ2-1; D remains ambiguous. This CDR3 is 12 amino acids long. The germline V gene encodes CDR1 LNHNV and CDR2 YYDKDF (reference sequence). V was cut by 2 bases and J by 8 bases, with 7 bases left in between. The CDR3 DNA reads TGTGCCACCAGCAGACCCCGGGATGAGCAGTTCTTC. Protein sequence: CATSRPRDEQFF.

The sample holds a few counts of this clonotype. The V and J genes are TRBV4-1 and TRBJ1-2, with D perhaps matching TRBD1 (6 bases). CDR1 and CDR2 (germline): MGHRA, YSYEKL. CDR3 size: 17 residues. Trimming stripped 3 bases from V and 0 bases from J, with 17 bases between. CDR3 residues: CASSQDSRDTANYGYTF. In DNA form, the CDR3 reads TGCGCCAGCAGCCAGGATAGCCGGGACACGGCTAACTATGGCTACACCTTC.

The chain employs TRBV28 and TRBJ1-1; D unresolved. V gave up 5 bases and J gave up 8 bases, with 15 bases separating them. The CDR3 length is 13 residues. The germline gives CDR1 MDHEN, CDR2 SYDVKM. CDR3: CASSPPVTPEAFF. The CDR3 bases are TGTGCCAGCAGTCCTCCGGTAACCCCCGAAGCTTTCTTT.

CDR3: CASSLDSARDTEAFF. The CDR3 DNA is TGTGCCAGCAGCTTAGATTCGGCGAGGGACACTGAAGCTTTCTTT. This sequence joins TRBV11-2 and TRBJ1-1; D is unclear. Germline lookup yields CDR1 SGHAT and CDR2 FQNNGV. The CDR3 is 15 amino acids. The V end lost 0 bases, the J end lost 3 bases, and 11 bases lay between the germline ends. Filled out from reference TRBV11-2 and TRBJ1-1, the complete variable domain reads EAGVAQSPRYKIIEKRQSVAFWCNPISGHATLYWYQQILGQGPKLLIQFQNNGVVDDSQLPKDRFSAERLKGVDSTLKIQPAKLEDSAVYLCASSLDSARDTEAFFGQGTRLTVV.

This clonotype appeared many times. This chain uses TRBV18 with TRBJ1-4, with D possibly TRBD1 on 5 matching bases. V dropped 5 bases and J dropped 4 bases, with 17 bases sitting between them. CDR1 and CDR2 from the germline V gene are KGHSH and LQKENI. CDR3 length: 16 residues. CDR3 nucleotide sequence: TGTGCCAGCTCAGCCACATCCAGGGCACTTAATGAAAAACTGTTTTTT. Translating gives CASSATSRALNEKLFF.

This clonotype showed up many times. The J gene is TRBJ2-7, the V gene TRBV11-2; 8 bases align to TRBD2. Germline V gives CDR1 SGHAT, CDR2 FQNNGV. Losses at the gene ends were 6 bases for V and 7 bases for J; bases not matched to a gene: 14. The CDR3 covers 15 residues. The CDR3 bases are TGTGCCAGCAGTGATCGCCGGGAGGGCCGGGAGGAGCAGTACTTC. Protein product: CASSDRREGREEQYF.

In this sample, this clonotype turned up many times. The V call is TRBV4-1, the J call TRBJ2-7; 10 positions match TRBD1. The germline CDR1 and CDR2 sequences are MGHRA and YSYEKL. This CDR3 is 15 amino acids long. The junction had 5 bases not matched to a gene; V was cut back by 3 bases and J by 3 bases. For the CDR3, the DNA is TGCGCCAGCAGCCACCCCGGACAGGGGGTCTACGAGCAGTACTTC. It is translated as CASSHPGQGVYEQYF.

The chain carries TRBV10-3 and TRBJ1-3; TRBD1 aligns across 9 bases. The V gene's germline CDR1 is ENHRY and CDR2 SYGVKD. This CDR3 contains 19 residues. J gave up 0 bases and V 10 bases, and 19 bases lay outside the gene matches. CDR3 DNA sequence: TGTGCCACCGGCCCAAAAGCTCCGGGACAGGGAACCTCTGGAAACACCATATATTTT. Translating gives CATGPKAPGQGTSGNTIYF.

This clonotype has at least ten counts. The chain is built from TRBV3-1 and TRBJ1-2; D remains unclear. The CDR3 totals 14 residues. Germline V lookup: CDR1 LGHDT, CDR2 YNNKEL (reference sequence). Trimming removed 4 bases from V and 3 bases from J, with 12 bases in between. CDR3 amino acids: CASSRGFEDYGYTF. Here the CDR3 DNA reads TGTGCCAGCAGCCGAGGTTTTGAGGACTATGGCTACACCTTC.

In regard to this clonotype: Possible read error: a much larger clone is one base away. Because the CDR3 is missing its conserved closing phenylalanine or tryptophan, this is likely a read error. This chain connects TRBV7-2 to TRBJ1-3, with unresolved D. Trimming removed 5 bases at V and 0 bases at J, with 8 bases between. The CDR3 is made up of 14 amino acids. From germline, CDR1 is SGHTA and CDR2 FQGNSA. CDR3 coding DNA: TGTGCCAGCAGCCCGGGGAACTCTGGAAACACCATATATTCT. Protein sequence: CASSPGNSGNTIYS.

This clonotype was seen ten or more times. The chain is built from TRBV27 and TRBJ2-3, with D possibly being TRBD2 (5 bases). The CDR3 loop spans 15 amino acids. Germline CDR1 MNHEY, CDR2 SMNVEV (reference sequence). V lost 3 bases to trimming and J lost 0 bases, with 10 bases between them. CDR3: CASSFSRTSTDTQYF. Here the CDR3 DNA reads TGTGCCAGCAGTTTTTCGCGGACTAGCACAGATACGCAGTATTTT.

This clonotype was observed many times. The gene calls are TRBV29-1 and TRBJ2-7, with 10 bases matching TRBD2. J lost 4 bases, V lost 5 bases, and 2 bases had no gene match. Germline V gene sequence: CDR1 SQVTM, CDR2 ANQGSEA. This CDR3 region has 12 residues. CDR3 bases: TGCAGCGTTCGGACTAGCGGTTACGAGCAGTACTTC. Translation: CSVRTSGYEQYF.

This clonotype has a count of ten or more. This chain uses TRBV10-3 with TRBJ1-1, with TRBD1 as a possible D gene (5 bases). Per the germline V gene, CDR1 is ENHRY and CDR2 is SYGVKD. Between the trimmed V and J ends, which lost 5 bases and 5 bases, there was a span of 12 bases. The CDR3 extends over 13 amino acids. The CDR3 loop is CAISLQEGTEAFF. CDR3 nucleotides: TGTGCCATCAGTTTACAGGAGGGAACTGAAGCTTTCTTT.

This clonotype was seen ten or more times. V is TRBV24-1 and J is TRBJ2-1, with TRBD2 matching 13 bases. The junction had 24 bases not matched to a gene; V was cut back by 4 bases and J by 10 bases. CDR1 is KGHDR, CDR2 SFDVKD, per germline. The CDR3 is 21 residues long. Written as DNA, the CDR3 is TGTGCCACCAGTGACCCGACCGGGACGGAGCGACTAGCGGGAGGAAAAAGGGAGCAGTTCTTC. Amino acid sequence: CATSDPTGTERLAGGKREQFF.

The chain links TRBV6-1 to TRBJ2-7; TRBD2 is a possible D gene (6 bases). CDR1 and CDR2 (germline): MNHNS, SASEGT. CDR3 length equals 14 residues. V lost 5 bases, J lost 6 bases, and 17 bases lay in between. In DNA, the CDR3 is TGTGCCAGCAGTATGATTCCGGGAGACGCCGAGCAGTACTTC. As protein: CASSMIPGDAEQYF.

This chain links TRBV14 with TRBJ1-3; D unclear. V shed 3 bases and J shed 3 bases, with 12 bases lying between them. This CDR3 is 15 amino acids long. CDR1 is SGHDN, CDR2 FVKESK, per germline. CDR3 sequence: CASSHGVRIGNTIYF. Here the CDR3 DNA reads TGTGCCAGCAGCCACGGGGTTCGGATTGGAAACACCATATATTTT.

Ten or more counts support this clonotype. The genes are TRBV20-1 and TRBJ2-2, with 7 bases lining up with TRBD2. The ends lost 2 bases at V and 5 bases at J; junction bases unmatched: 8. The CDR3 loop spans 15 amino acids. Germline V gene lookup returns CDR1 DFQATT and CDR2 SNEGSKA (reference sequence). The CDR3 nucleotides are TGCAGTGCTAGAATTCCGGGGAGGGAGACCGGGGAGCTGTTTTTT. This codes for CSARIPGRETGELFF.

This clonotype was seen ten or more times. This chain connects TRBV5-1 to TRBJ2-7, with TRBD2 identical over 13 bases. Germline CDR1 reads SGHRS; CDR2 reads YFSETQ. Trimming at V came to 2 bases and at J to 0 bases, leaving 5 bases not matched to a gene. The CDR3 has 17 amino acids. DNA for the CDR3: TGCGCCAGCAGCTTAGGGACTAGCGGGATCTACTCCTACGAGCAGTACTTC. Translation: CASSLGTSGIYSYEQYF. Drawing the rest from reference TRBV5-1 and TRBJ2-7, the complete variable domain is KAGVTQTPRYLIKTRGQQVTLSCSPISGHRSVSWYQQTPGQGLQFLFEYFSETQRNKGNFPGRFSGRQFSNSRSEMNVSTLELGDSALYLCASSLGTSGIYSYEQYFGPGTRLTVT.

This rearrangement joins TRBV6-9 to TRBJ2-3; the match to TRBD2 covers 10 bases. Germline CDR1 reads MNHGY; CDR2 reads SVAAGI. The V segment lost 3 bases and the J segment 7 bases; nucleotides outside the gene matches: 10. This CDR3 contains 16 residues. CDR3 nucleotide sequence: TGTGCCAGCAGTTACCAGCGGGGGGGCCTTGAGTATACGCAGTATTTT. Its translation is CASSYQRGGLEYTQYF.

This clonotype has more than one count but fewer than ten. V and J are TRBV25-1 and TRBJ1-1, with D unresolved. Trimming shortened V by 8 bases and J by 7 bases, and 17 bases separated the two germline ends. The CDR3 has 13 residues. Germline V CDR1 and CDR2: MGHDK, SYGVNS. CDR3: CASSRSREDEAFF. The CDR3, as DNA: TGTGCCAGCTCTCGTTCCCGGGAAGATGAAGCTTTCTTT.

The chain joins TRBV24-1 to TRBJ2-2; D is possibly TRBD2 (6 bases). The CDR3 covers 19 residues. Germline V gene lookup returns CDR1 KGHDR and CDR2 SFDVKD. With 3 bases removed from V and 7 bases from J, the gap between germline ends came to 26 bases. Written as DNA, the CDR3 is TGTGCCACCAGTGATCCGAACTCTTTCCGGGACTCCCCCATCGGGGAGCTGTTTTTT. Its translation: CATSDPNSFRDSPIGELFF.

This clonotype was seen many times. J is TRBJ1-5 and V is TRBV7-6, with no clear D. Trimming removed 4 bases at V and 9 bases at J, with 10 bases between. This CDR3 contains 12 residues. The germline gives CDR1 SGHVS, CDR2 FNYEAQ. The CDR3 spells CASSYPMGPQHF. The CDR3 DNA follows: TGTGCCAGCAGCTACCCCATGGGGCCCCAGCATTTT.

This clonotype was detected ten times or more. The J gene is TRBJ2-1, the V gene TRBV28; D is ambiguous. CDR1 is MDHEN and CDR2 is SYDVKM in the germline V gene. Trimming shortened V by 2 bases and J by 9 bases, and 2 bases separated the two germline ends. This CDR3 is built from 10 residues. CDR3 protein: CASSLSEQFF. The CDR3 coding sequence is TGTGCCAGCAGTTTAAGTGAGCAGTTCTTC.